This TCR beta chain was identified in a study of beta chain features in type 1 diabetes. Overall study: On cell yields, gender and age, patients and healthy donors were similar.

Blood was collected once per donor into heparin, averaging approximately 0.12 L. Regarding this clone: Its specificity is unknown.

Findings of the study overall: Resolution of whether HLA type affects TCRB rearrangement was not achieved here. Cells expressing TCR highly could be over-represented by cDNA sequencing.

As every portion of the isolated RNA was reverse transcribed, the sequencing read expressed TCRB transcripts. Sequencing was performed with immunoSEQ multiplex PCR; in TCRdb, only in-frame clones are kept and a portion is missing. The sample lists around 400,000 clones; around 12% were seen once. The sequence was collected from a man aged 18-30 years in good health. The specimen was naive CD4+ T cells from blood.

CDR3 sequence reads: CASSSRATYEKLFF. In DNA form, the CDR3 reads TGTGCCAGCAGTTCCAGGGCTACCTATGAAAAACTGTTTTTT. V gene TRBV28 combines with J gene TRBJ1-4; D might be TRBD1 (5 bases). The CDR3 runs to 14 residues. V lost 4 bases and J 6 bases, leaving 12 bases between the germline ends. CDR1 MDHEN and CDR2 SYDVKM come from the germline V gene.